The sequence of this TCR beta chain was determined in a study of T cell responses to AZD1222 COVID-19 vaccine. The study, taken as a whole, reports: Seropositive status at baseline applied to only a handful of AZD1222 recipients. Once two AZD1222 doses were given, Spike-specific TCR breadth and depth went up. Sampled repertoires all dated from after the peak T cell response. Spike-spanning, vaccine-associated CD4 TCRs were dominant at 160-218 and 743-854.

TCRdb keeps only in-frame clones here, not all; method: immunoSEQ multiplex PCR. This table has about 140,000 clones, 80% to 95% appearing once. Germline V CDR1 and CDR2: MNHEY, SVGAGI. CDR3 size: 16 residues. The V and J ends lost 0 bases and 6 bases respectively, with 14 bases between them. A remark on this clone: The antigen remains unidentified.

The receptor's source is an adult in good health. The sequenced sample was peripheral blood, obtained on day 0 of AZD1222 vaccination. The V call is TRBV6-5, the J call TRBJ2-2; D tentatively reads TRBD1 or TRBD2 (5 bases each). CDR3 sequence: CASSYSGENLPGELFF. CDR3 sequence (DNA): TGTGCCAGCAGTTACTCAGGGGAGAACTTGCCCGGGGAGCTGTTTTTT.